This passage covers 23 T cell receptor beta chains from one sample sequenced in a study of T cell responses to AZD1222 COVID-19 vaccine. The repertoire was sequenced with immunoSEQ multiplex PCR; TCRdb's copy has only in-frame clones and lacks some. In the table there are about 180,000 clones, roughly nine tenths of which are singletons. Sequences were derived from peripheral blood, sampled on day 0 of AZD1222 vaccination. The origin of the receptors is an adult in good health.

J is TRBJ1-2 and V is TRBV25-1; the match to TRBD1 covers 10 bases. The CDR3 runs 18 residues. Germline V CDR1 and CDR2: MGHDK, SYGVNS. V dropped 3 bases and J dropped 3; count of bases not matched to a gene: 13. In DNA form, the CDR3 reads TGTGCCAGCAGTGAGTCGCCGGGACAGGGGCCCCTGGACTATGGCTACACCTTC. Its protein product is CASSESPGQGPLDYGYTF.

This chain joins TRBV4-2 and TRBJ1-1, with D possibly being TRBD1 (5 bases). Trimming shortened V by 0 bases and J by 2 bases, and 10 bases separated the two germline ends. This CDR3 contains 15 residues. Germline V lookup: CDR1 LGHNA, CDR2 YNFKEQ. The CDR3 region has the DNA TGTGCCAGCAGCCAAGATGTAGGGGTAAACACTGAAGCTTTCTTT. It encodes CASSQDVGVNTEAFF.

For the CDR3, the DNA is TGTGCCAGCAGCCAACTCGGTTCGGGGGCAATGAACGAGCAGTACTTC. Residues: CASSQLGSGAMNEQYF. The V call is TRBV5-6, the J call TRBJ2-7; D is perhaps TRBD1 or TRBD2 (6 bases each). CDR1 is SGHDT, CDR2 YYEEEE, per germline. Trimming took 4 bases from V and 5 from J, leaving 22 bases between them. CDR3 length equals 16 residues. Variable domain in full (rest from reference TRBV5-6 and TRBJ2-7): DAGVTQSPTHLIKTRGQQVTLRCSPKSGHDTVSWYQQALGQGPQFIFQYYEEEERQRGNFPDRFSGHQFPNYSSELNVNALLLGDSALYLCASSQLGSGAMNEQYFGPGTRLTVT.

The chain employs TRBV6-5 and TRBJ1-5, with D possibly matching TRBD1 (5 bases). Germline V CDR1 and CDR2: MNHEY, SVGAGI. Trimming shortened V by 2 bases and J by 4 bases, and 15 bases separated the two germline ends. The CDR3 contains 16 residues. The CDR3 loop is CASSYGQGSGNQPQHF. The CDR3 DNA follows: TGTGCCAGCAGTTACGGGCAGGGCTCAGGTAATCAGCCCCAGCATTTT.

The CDR3 coding sequence is TGTGCCAGCTCACGGGAGGATCGGGATGGCTACACCTTC. Translated, it gives CASSREDRDGYTF. The J gene is TRBJ1-2, the V gene TRBV12-3 or TRBV12-4, with D uncertain. This CDR3 region has 13 residues. V lost 8 bases and J 6 bases, leaving 16 bases between the germline ends.

This clone came up a few times. V and J are TRBV19 and TRBJ1-5; 11 nucleotides line up with TRBD1. Trimming cost V 3 bases and J 6 bases; bases outside gene matches: 7. The CDR3 loop spans 16 amino acids. Germline values: CDR1 LNHDA, CDR2 SQIVND (reference sequence). The CDR3 here is CASSIPGQGARQPQHF. The CDR3 nucleotides are TGTGCCAGTAGTATCCCCGGACAGGGGGCGCGTCAGCCCCAGCATTTT.

DNA of the CDR3: TGTGCCAGCAGATCCGACCGGGGTGTGAACACTGAAGCTTTCTTT. As protein: CASRSDRGVNTEAFF. This sequence joins TRBV6-5 and TRBJ1-1; D remains ambiguous. This CDR3 spans 15 amino acids. Trimming removed 6 bases at V and 0 bases at J, with 14 bases between. CDR1 is MNHEY, CDR2 SVGAGI, per germline.

The chain's CDR3 is CASSPRSGWGYEQYF. CDR3 nucleotide sequence: TGTGCCAGCAGCCCCCGCTCAGGGTGGGGCTACGAGCAGTACTTC. The chain employs TRBV28 and TRBJ2-7, with D possibly TRBD1 on 5 matching bases. The V gene's germline CDR1 is MDHEN and CDR2 SYDVKM. The CDR3 has 15 residues. Trimming took off 6 bases at V and 3 bases at J, with 18 bases between the two ends.

The chain couples TRBV6-6 to TRBJ2-5, with D unresolved. The V end was cut by 5 bases, the J end by 3 bases, with 4 bases between. CDR1 and CDR2 from the germline V gene are MNHNY and SVGAGI (reference sequence). CDR3 length: 11 residues. The CDR3 reads CASSPKETQYF. CDR3 nucleotide sequence: TGTGCCAGCAGTCCAAAAGAGACCCAGTACTTC.

A single count supports this clone. The CDR3 DNA reads TGTGCCAGCTCACCGGGCAGAATCAGCTCTGGAAACACCATATATTTT. Protein product: CASSPGRISSGNTIYF. This rearrangement joins TRBV18 to TRBJ1-3; D is undetermined. Germline CDR1 is KGHSH and CDR2 is LQKENI. Trimming removed 3 bases at V and 0 bases at J, with 12 bases between. The CDR3 extends over 16 amino acids.

This clone was seen more than once but under ten times. The V call is TRBV2, the J call TRBJ1-2; the D is unclear. The germline V gene has CDR1 SNHLY and CDR2 FYNNEI. V was clipped by 6 bases and J by 4 bases, with 9 bases between them. This CDR3 region has 12 residues. The CDR3 sequence is CASSPGSYGYTF. The CDR3 DNA is TGTGCCAGCAGCCCCGGGAGCTATGGCTACACCTTC.

This clone was seen just once. The rearrangement joins TRBV29-1 to TRBJ2-1; D assignment may be TRBD1 or TRBD2 (5 bases each). V gave up 7 bases and J gave up 1 base, with 5 bases separating them. Germline V gene data show CDR1 as SQVTM and CDR2 as ANQGSEA. The CDR3 is 11 amino acids. The CDR3 nucleotides are TGCAGCGGGGGGTCCTACAATGAGCAGTTCTTC. Its protein product is CSGGSYNEQFF.

The V gene is TRBV27, the J gene TRBJ2-1; no clear D. Per germline, CDR1 MNHEY and CDR2 SMNVEV (reference sequence). Deletions cut 0 bases from V and 0 bases from J, with 15 bases between. This CDR3 is 18 amino acids long. CDR3 loop: CASSLSRISASSYNEQFF. The CDR3, as DNA: TGTGCCAGCAGTTTATCACGGATTAGTGCCAGCTCCTACAATGAGCAGTTCTTC.

The chain links TRBV6-1 to TRBJ1-1, with D possibly matching TRBD1 (5 bases). Deletions cut 1 base from V and 10 bases from J, with 13 bases between. Germline V gene lookup returns CDR1 MNHNS and CDR2 SASEGT. The CDR3 runs 13 residues. CDR3 loop: CASSEGTTLGAFF. The CDR3 DNA is TGTGCCAGCAGTGAAGGGACAACACTTGGAGCTTTCTTT.

V is TRBV9 and J is TRBJ2-6; weak D call: TRBD1 (6 bases). CDR3 length: 17 residues. CDR1 SGDLS and CDR2 YYNGEE come from the germline V gene. The V gene lost 0 bases and the J gene lost 4 bases, with 14 bases spanning the gap. The DNA for the CDR3 is TGTGCCAGCAGCGTAGGGGGACAAATTTCCGGGGCCAACGTCCTGACTTTC. Translated, it gives CASSVGGQISGANVLTF.

The V gene is TRBV5-1, the J gene TRBJ1-3, with TRBD1 as a possible D gene (5 bases). CDR3 size: 15 residues. In germline, CDR1 is SGHRS, CDR2 YFSETQ. V was pared by 0 bases and J by 3 bases, with 10 bases between. This CDR3 reads CASSLGDPSGNTIYF. DNA of the CDR3: TGCGCCAGCAGCTTGGGGGACCCCAGTGGAAACACCATATATTTT.

This chain links TRBV3-1 (or the pseudogene TRBV3-2) with TRBJ2-1; 10 nucleotides line up with TRBD2. V trimming: 1 base; J trimming: 2 bases; junction bases outside the gene matches: 2. Germline lookup yields CDR1 LGHDT and CDR2 YNNKEL (reference sequence). The CDR3 length is 16 residues. The CDR3 sequence is CASSQVLAGAYNEQFF. CDR3 nucleotide sequence: TGTGCCAGCAGCCAAGTTCTAGCGGGAGCCTACAATGAGCAGTTCTTC.

This rearrangement joins TRBV6-6 to TRBJ1-2; D may be TRBD1 (6 bases). The germline gives CDR1 MNHNY, CDR2 SVGAGI (reference sequence). Trimming cost V 1 base and J 8 bases, with 14 bases left between them. The CDR3 is made up of 14 amino acids. CDR3 coding DNA: TGTGCCAGCAGTTACTTAGGGGGAGAAGGCGGCTACACCTTC. It yields the protein CASSYLGGEGGYTF.

The CDR3 is CASSQDARGANYGYTF. The CDR3 DNA sequence: TGTGCCAGCAGCCAAGATGCCCGAGGGGCTAACTATGGCTACACCTTC. The rearrangement joins TRBV4-2 to TRBJ1-2; tentative D call: TRBD1 (5 bases). Germline V gene sequence: CDR1 LGHNA, CDR2 YNFKEQ. Trimming took 0 bases from V and 0 from J, leaving 11 bases between them. The CDR3 length is 16 residues.

The chain carries TRBV7-2 and TRBJ2-7; the match to TRBD2 covers 7 bases. V lost 1 base, J lost 4 bases, and 4 bases stayed unmatched. Germline values: CDR1 SGHTA, CDR2 FQGNSA. The CDR3 has 14 amino acids. The CDR3 bases are TGTGCCAGCAGCTTAGGCTGGGGGGGGTACGAGCAGTACTTC. Translated: CASSLGWGGYEQYF.

V gene TRBV2 combines with J gene TRBJ1-1; maybe TRBD1 (5 bases). The CDR3 sequence is 15 residues long. V lost 2 bases, J lost 5 bases, and 15 bases lay in between. Germline-derived CDR1 and CDR2 are SNHLY and FYNNEI. Here the CDR3 DNA reads TGTGCCAGCAGTGAAATCAGGGCGCGAAGTACTGAAGCTTTCTTT. Translation: CASSEIRARSTEAFF. The complete variable domain, with remaining parts taken from reference TRBV2 and TRBJ1-1, reads EPEVTQTPSHQVTQMGQEVILRCVPISNHLYFYWYRQILGQKVEFLVSFYNNEISEKSEIFDDQFSVERPDGSNFTLKIRSTKLEDSAMYFCASSEIRARSTEAFFGQGTRLTVV.

The V gene is TRBV6-6, the J gene TRBJ1-1; no reliable D call. The V gene's germline CDR1 is MNHNY and CDR2 SVGAGI (reference sequence). This CDR3 contains 15 residues. Trimming removed 2 bases at V and 3 bases at J, with 13 bases between. The CDR3 loop reads CASSYDGGRYTEAFF. The CDR3 DNA reads TGTGCCAGCAGTTACGACGGCGGCAGATACACTGAAGCTTTCTTT.

The V gene is TRBV6-5, the J gene TRBJ2-7; D could derive from TRBD1 or TRBD2 (6 bases each). The germline gives CDR1 MNHEY, CDR2 SVGAGI. CDR3 length equals 15 residues. Trimming shortened V by 2 bases and J by 2 bases, and 13 bases separated the two germline ends. Written as DNA, the CDR3 is TGTGCCAGCAGTTACGGAGGGGGTCCCGCCTACGAGCAGTACTTC. Amino acid sequence: CASSYGGGPAYEQYF.